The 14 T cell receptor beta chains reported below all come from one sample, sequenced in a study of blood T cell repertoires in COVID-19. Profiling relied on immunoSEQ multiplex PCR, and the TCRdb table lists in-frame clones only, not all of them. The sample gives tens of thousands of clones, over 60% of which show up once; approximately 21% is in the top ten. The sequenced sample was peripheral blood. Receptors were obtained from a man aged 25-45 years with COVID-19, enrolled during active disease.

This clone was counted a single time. Here the CDR3 DNA reads TGTGCCATCAGCGCCACTACGCTCGAGAGCTCCTACGAGCAGTACTTC. Residues: CAISATTLESSYEQYF. V is TRBV10-3 and J is TRBJ2-7; D gene unclear. The CDR3 length is 16 residues. CDR1 and CDR2 (germline): ENHRY, SYGVKD. Trimming removed 6 bases at V and 0 bases at J, with 18 bases between.

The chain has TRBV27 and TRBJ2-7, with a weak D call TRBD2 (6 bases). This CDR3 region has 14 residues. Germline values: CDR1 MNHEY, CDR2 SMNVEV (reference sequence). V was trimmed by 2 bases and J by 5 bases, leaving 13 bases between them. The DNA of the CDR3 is TGTGCCAGCAGTTTAGGGACTCCGGTCCACGAGCAGTACTTC. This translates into CASSLGTPVHEQYF.

The CDR3 loop reads CASSTLGAIGYTF. Written as DNA, the CDR3 is TGTGCCAGCAGCACACTGGGGGCCATCGGCTACACCTTC. J is TRBJ1-2 and V is TRBV27; D may be TRBD1 (6 bases). Germline assignment: CDR1 MNHEY and CDR2 SMNVEV (reference sequence). V was clipped by 6 bases and J by 8 bases, with 16 bases between them. CDR3 length: 13 amino acids.

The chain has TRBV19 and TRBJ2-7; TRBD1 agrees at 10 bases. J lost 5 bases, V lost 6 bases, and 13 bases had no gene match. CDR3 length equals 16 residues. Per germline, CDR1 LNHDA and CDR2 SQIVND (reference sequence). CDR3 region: CASRPSPGQGRHEQYF. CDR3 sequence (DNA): TGTGCCAGTAGACCTTCGCCGGGACAGGGGCGGCACGAGCAGTACTTC.

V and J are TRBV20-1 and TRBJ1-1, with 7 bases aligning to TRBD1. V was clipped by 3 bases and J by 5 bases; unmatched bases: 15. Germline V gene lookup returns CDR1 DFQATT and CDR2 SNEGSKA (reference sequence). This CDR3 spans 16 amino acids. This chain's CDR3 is CSASYGRKTGKTEAFF. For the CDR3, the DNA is TGCAGTGCTAGTTACGGGAGAAAGACAGGGAAAACTGAAGCTTTCTTT.

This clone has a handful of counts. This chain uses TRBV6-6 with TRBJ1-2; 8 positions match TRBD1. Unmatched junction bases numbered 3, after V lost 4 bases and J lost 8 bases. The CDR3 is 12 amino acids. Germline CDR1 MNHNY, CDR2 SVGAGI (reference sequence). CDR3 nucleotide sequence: TGTGCCAGCAGTTCACAGGGGGGCGGCTACACCTTC. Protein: CASSSQGGGYTF.

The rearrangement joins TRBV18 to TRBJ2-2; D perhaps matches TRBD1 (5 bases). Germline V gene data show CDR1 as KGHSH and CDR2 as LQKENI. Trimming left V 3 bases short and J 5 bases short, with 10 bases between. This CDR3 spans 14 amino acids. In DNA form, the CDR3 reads TGTGCCAGCTCACCGTGGAAGGGGACCGGGGAGCTGTTTTTT. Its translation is CASSPWKGTGELFF.

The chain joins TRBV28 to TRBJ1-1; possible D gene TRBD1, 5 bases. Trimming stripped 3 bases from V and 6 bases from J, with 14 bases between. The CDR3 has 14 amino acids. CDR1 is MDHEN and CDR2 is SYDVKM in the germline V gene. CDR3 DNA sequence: TGTGCCAGCAGTTTGCCTACAGGTTACGCTGAAGCTTTCTTT. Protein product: CASSLPTGYAEAFF.

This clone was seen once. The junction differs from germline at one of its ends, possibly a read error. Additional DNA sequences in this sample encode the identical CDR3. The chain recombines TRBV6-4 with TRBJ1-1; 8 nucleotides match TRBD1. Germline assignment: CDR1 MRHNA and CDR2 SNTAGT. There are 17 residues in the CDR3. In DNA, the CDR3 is TGTGCCAGCAGAGTCACTTCAGGGGGCCCTCGGAACACTGAAGCCTTCTTT. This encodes CASRVTSGGPRNTEAFF.

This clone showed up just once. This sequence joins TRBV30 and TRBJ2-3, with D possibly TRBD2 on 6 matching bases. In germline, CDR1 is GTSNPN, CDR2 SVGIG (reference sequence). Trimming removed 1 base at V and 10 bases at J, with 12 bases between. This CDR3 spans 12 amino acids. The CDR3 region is CAWSARLGAQYF. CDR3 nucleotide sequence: TGTGCCTGGAGTGCCCGACTAGGGGCGCAGTATTTT.

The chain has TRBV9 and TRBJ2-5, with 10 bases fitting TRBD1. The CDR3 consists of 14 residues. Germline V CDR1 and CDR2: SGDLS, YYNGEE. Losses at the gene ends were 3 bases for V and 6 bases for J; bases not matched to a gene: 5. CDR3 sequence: CASSAGQGSKTQYF. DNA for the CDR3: TGTGCCAGCAGCGCGGGACAGGGGTCCAAGACCCAGTACTTC.

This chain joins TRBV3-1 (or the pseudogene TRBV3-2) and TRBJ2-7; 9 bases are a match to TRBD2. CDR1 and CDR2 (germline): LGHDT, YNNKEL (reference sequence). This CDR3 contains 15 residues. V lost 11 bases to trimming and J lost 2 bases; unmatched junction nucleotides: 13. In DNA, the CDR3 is TGTGCCCACGCCATCTTTAGCGGGGGACCCTACGAGCAGTACTTC. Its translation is CAHAIFSGGPYEQYF.

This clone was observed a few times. The CDR3 DNA reads as TGTGCCAGCAGCCCGTGGGGCGCTTCTGAAGCTTTCTTT. This encodes CASSPWGASEAFF. The V call is TRBV7-6, the J call TRBJ1-1, with D possibly TRBD1 on 5 matching bases. The germline V gene encodes CDR1 SGHVS and CDR2 FNYEAQ. Between the trimmed V and J ends, which lost 5 bases and 6 bases, there was a span of 13 bases. The CDR3 spans 13 residues.

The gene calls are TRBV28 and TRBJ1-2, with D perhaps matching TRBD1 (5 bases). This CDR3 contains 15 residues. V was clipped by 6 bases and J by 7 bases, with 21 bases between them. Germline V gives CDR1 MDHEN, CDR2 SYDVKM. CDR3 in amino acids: CASRPGQLPPAGYTF. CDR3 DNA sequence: TGTGCCAGCAGACCAGGACAATTACCCCCAGCTGGCTACACCTTC.